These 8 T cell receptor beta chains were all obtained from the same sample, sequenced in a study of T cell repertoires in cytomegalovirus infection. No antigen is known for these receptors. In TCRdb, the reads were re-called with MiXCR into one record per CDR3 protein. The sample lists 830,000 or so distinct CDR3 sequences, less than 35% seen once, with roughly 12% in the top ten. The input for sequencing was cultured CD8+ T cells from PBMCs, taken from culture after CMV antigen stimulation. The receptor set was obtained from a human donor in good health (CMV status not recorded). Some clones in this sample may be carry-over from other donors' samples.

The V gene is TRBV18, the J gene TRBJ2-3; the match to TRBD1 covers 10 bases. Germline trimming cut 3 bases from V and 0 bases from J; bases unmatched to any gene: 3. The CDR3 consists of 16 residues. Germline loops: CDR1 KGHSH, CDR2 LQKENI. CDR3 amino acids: CASSPWTGGSTDTQYF. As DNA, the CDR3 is TGTGCCAGCTCACCCTGGACAGGGGGTAGCACAGATACGCAGTATTTT.

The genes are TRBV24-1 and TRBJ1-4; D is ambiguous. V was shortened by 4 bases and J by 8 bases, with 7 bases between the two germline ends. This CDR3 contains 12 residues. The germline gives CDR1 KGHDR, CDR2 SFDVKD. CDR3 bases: TGTGCCACCAGTGACTTGACCGAAAAACTGTTTTTT. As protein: CATSDLTEKLFF.

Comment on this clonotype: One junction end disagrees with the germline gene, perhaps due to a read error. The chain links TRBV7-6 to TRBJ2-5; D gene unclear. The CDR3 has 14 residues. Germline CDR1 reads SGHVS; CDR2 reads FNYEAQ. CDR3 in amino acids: CASTYRLSSTAQYF. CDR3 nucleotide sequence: TGTGCTAGCACTTATCGACTGAGCTCCACGGCCCAGTACTTC.

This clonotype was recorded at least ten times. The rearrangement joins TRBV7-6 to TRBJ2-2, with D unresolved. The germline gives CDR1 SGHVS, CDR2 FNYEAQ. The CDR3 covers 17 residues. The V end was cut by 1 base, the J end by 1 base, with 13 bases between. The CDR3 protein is CASSLDFIGRNTGELFF. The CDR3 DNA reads TGTGCCAGCAGCTTAGACTTCATAGGACGGAACACCGGGGAGCTGTTTTTT.

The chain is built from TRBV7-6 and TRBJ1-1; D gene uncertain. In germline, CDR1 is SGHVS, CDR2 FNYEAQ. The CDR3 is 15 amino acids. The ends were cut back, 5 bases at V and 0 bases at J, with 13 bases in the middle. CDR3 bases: TGTGCCAGCAGCCCACCCCCGAGAATGAACACTGAAGCTTTCTTT. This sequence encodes CASSPPPRMNTEAFF. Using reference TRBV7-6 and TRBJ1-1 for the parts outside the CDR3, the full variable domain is GAGVSQSPRYKVTKRGQDVALRCDPISGHVSLYWYRQALGQGPEFLTYFNYEAQQDKSGLPNDRFSAERPEGSISTLTIQRTEQRDSAMYRCASSPPPRMNTEAFFGQGTRLTVV.

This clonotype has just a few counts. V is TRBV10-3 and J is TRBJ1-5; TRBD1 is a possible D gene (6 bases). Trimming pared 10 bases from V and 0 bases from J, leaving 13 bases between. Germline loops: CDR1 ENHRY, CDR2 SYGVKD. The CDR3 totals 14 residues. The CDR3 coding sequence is TGTGCCACCTGGACAGTCTATAGCAATCAGCCCCAGCATTTT. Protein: CATWTVYSNQPQHF.

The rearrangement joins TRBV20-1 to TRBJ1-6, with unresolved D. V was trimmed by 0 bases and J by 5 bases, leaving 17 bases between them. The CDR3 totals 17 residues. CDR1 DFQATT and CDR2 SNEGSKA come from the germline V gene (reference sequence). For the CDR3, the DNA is TGCAGTGCTAGAGATCTTCCCCCGATGTTGAATAATTCACCCCTCCACTTT. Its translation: CSARDLPPMLNNSPLHF.

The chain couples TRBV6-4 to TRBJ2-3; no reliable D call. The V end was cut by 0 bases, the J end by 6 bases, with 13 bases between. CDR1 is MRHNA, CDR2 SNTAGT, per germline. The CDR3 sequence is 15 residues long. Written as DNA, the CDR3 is TGTGCCAGCAGTGACTCTCCTTCCTTCGGGGATACGCAGTATTTT. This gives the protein CASSDSPSFGDTQYF.